Below, 24 T cell receptor beta chains from the same sample are listed, as sequenced in a study of control samples from healthy donors and cancer patients. Clones were read by immunoSEQ multiplex PCR, and TCRdb kept only the in-frame ones, dropping some. The data show roughly 80,000 clones, 70% to 90% seen once. What was sequenced was blood. Receptor source: a woman between 45 and 65 years old in good health.

This chain uses TRBV5-1 with TRBJ2-2; no reliable D call. The CDR3 has 15 amino acids. Looked up from germline, CDR1 is SGHRS and CDR2 is YFSETQ. V lost 4 bases and J lost 0, with 10 bases in between. CDR3 DNA: TGCGCCAGCAGCCTGGACGCTCCGAACACCGGGGAGCTGTTTTTT. Encoded protein: CASSLDAPNTGELFF. The full variable domain, its missing parts supplied by reference TRBV5-1 and TRBJ2-2, is KAGVTQTPRYLIKTRGQQVTLSCSPISGHRSVSWYQQTPGQGLQFLFEYFSETQRNKGNFPGRFSGRQFSNSRSEMNVSTLELGDSALYLCASSLDAPNTGELFFGEGSRLTVL.

The rearrangement links TRBV5-1 to TRBJ2-7, with 8 bases aligning to TRBD2. Germline V gives CDR1 SGHRS, CDR2 YFSETQ. V trimming: 3 bases; J trimming: 0 bases; junction bases outside the gene matches: 8. The CDR3 covers 16 residues. CDR3 coding DNA: TGCGCCAGCAGCTGGGAGACTAGCGTCTTCTCCTACGAGCAGTACTTC. This translates into CASSWETSVFSYEQYF.

A single count supports this clone. V and J are TRBV7-9 and TRBJ2-1; perhaps TRBD1 as D (6 bases). CDR1 is SEHNR, CDR2 FQNEAQ, per germline (reference sequence). The CDR3 contains 17 residues. Trimming cost V 1 base and J 8 bases, with 21 bases left between them. CDR3 in amino acids: CASSLEVFRGDMDEQFF. The CDR3 bases are TGTGCCAGCAGCTTAGAAGTTTTCAGGGGAGATATGGATGAGCAGTTCTTC.

The chain couples TRBV5-6 to TRBJ2-3; D gene ambiguous. The CDR3 loop spans 14 amino acids. Germline V gives CDR1 SGHDT, CDR2 YYEEEE. V was shortened by 4 bases and J by 0 bases, with 9 bases between the two germline ends. The CDR3 spells CASSRQSSTDTQYF. The CDR3 DNA sequence: TGTGCCAGCAGCCGTCAATCTAGCACAGATACGCAGTATTTT.

In regard to this clone: The junction departs from the called germline gene at one end, perhaps through a read error. The J gene is TRBJ1-3, the V gene TRBV3-1 (or the pseudogene TRBV3-2); D remains ambiguous. CDR3 size: 11 residues. Germline values: CDR1 LGHDT, CDR2 YNNKEL (reference sequence). The CDR3 nucleotides read TGTGCCAGCAGCCTCGGAAACACCACATATTTT. Its translation: CASSLGNTTYF.

The chain joins TRBV11-2 to TRBJ2-1; 10 bases align to TRBD1. The CDR3 contains 14 residues. Germline V gene data show CDR1 as SGHAT and CDR2 as FQNNGV. V was pared by 5 bases and J by 9 bases, with 7 bases of the junction left unmatched. CDR3 sequence reads: CASSQGQGGSEQFF. The DNA for the CDR3 is TGTGCCAGCAGCCAAGGACAGGGGGGGAGTGAGCAGTTCTTC.

This clone was seen a single time. The rearrangement joins TRBV29-1 to TRBJ1-2; TRBD1 is a possible D gene (5 bases). The CDR3 runs 12 residues. CDR1 and CDR2 (germline): SQVTM, ANQGSEA. The germline V and J ends were trimmed by 4 bases and 8 bases, with 14 bases remaining between them. This CDR3 is CSVAPGTKGYTF. CDR3 nucleotides: TGCAGCGTTGCCCCAGGGACCAAAGGCTACACCTTC.

CDR3: CAGRMDYGYTF. The CDR3 nucleotides are TGTGCCGGGCGAATGGACTATGGCTACACCTTC. The rearrangement uses TRBV7-9 and TRBJ1-2; no reliable D call. CDR1 is SEHNR, CDR2 FQNEAQ, per germline (reference sequence). The V gene lost 11 bases and the J gene lost 3 bases, with 10 bases spanning the gap. The CDR3 extends over 11 amino acids.

This sequence joins TRBV3-1 (or the pseudogene TRBV3-2) and TRBJ2-3, with D hard to call. Looked up from germline, CDR1 is LGHDT and CDR2 is YNNKEL (reference sequence). The V end was cut by 1 base, the J end by 5 bases, with 4 bases between. The CDR3 runs to 12 residues. The DNA for the CDR3 is TGTGCCAGCAGCCAAGTAAGAGATACGCAGTATTTT. It specifies CASSQVRDTQYF.

V is TRBV9 and J is TRBJ1-2; D remains ambiguous. The germline V gene encodes CDR1 SGDLS and CDR2 YYNGEE. V dropped 1 base and J dropped 2 bases, with 6 bases sitting between them. The CDR3 contains 13 residues. The CDR3, as DNA: TGTGCCAGCAGCGTATATGGAAACTATGGCTACACCTTC. Translation: CASSVYGNYGYTF.

The chain combines TRBV3-1 (or the pseudogene TRBV3-2) with TRBJ2-3; TRBD2 matches at 7 bases. CDR1 is LGHDT, CDR2 YNNKEL, per germline (reference sequence). The CDR3 spans 14 residues. V trimming: 1 base; J trimming: 14 bases; junction bases outside the gene matches: 12. CDR3 nucleotides: TGTGCCAGCAGCCAAGGGGTTGAGGGGAGGGGTTGGTATTTT. Protein sequence: CASSQGVEGRGWYF.

V and J are TRBV3-1 (or the pseudogene TRBV3-2) and TRBJ1-6; D gene ambiguous. CDR1 LGHDT and CDR2 YNNKEL come from the germline V gene (reference sequence). V was pared by 2 bases and J by 6 bases, with 8 bases between. The CDR3 runs to 14 residues. The CDR3 coding sequence is TGTGCCAGCAGCCAAAAAGTCGGTAATTCACCCCTCCACTTT. It encodes CASSQKVGNSPLHF.

The rearrangement joins TRBV6-1 to TRBJ1-1, with no clear D. Germline V CDR1 and CDR2: MNHNS, SASEGT. V was cut by 0 bases and J by 1 base, with 12 bases left in between. This CDR3 has 16 residues. In DNA, the CDR3 is TGTGCCAGCAGTGAAGCGGCGTTCCTACGGAACACTGAAGCTTTCTTT. This encodes CASSEAAFLRNTEAFF.

The DNA for the CDR3 is TGTGCCACCAGTGATGGGGGGCAAGGGGGGTACAATGAGCAGTTCTTC. The encoded protein is CATSDGGQGGYNEQFF. The rearrangement links TRBV24-1 to TRBJ2-1; D is tentatively TRBD1 or TRBD2 (6 bases each). Trimming stripped 3 bases from V and 4 bases from J, with 15 bases between. Germline V lookup: CDR1 KGHDR, CDR2 SFDVKD. The CDR3 is 16 residues long.

V is TRBV19 and J is TRBJ1-5, with D unresolved. There are 16 residues in the CDR3. Germline V gene sequence: CDR1 LNHDA, CDR2 SQIVND (reference sequence). V dropped 10 bases and J dropped 0 bases, with 19 bases sitting between them. CDR3 in DNA: TGTGCCACCAGTAAGGTAGGGTCTTATAGCAATCAGCCCCAGCATTTT. This codes for CATSKVGSYSNQPQHF. The whole variable domain, remainder taken from reference TRBV19 and TRBJ1-5, is DGGITQSPKYLFRKEGQNVTLSCEQNLNHDAMYWYRQDPGQGLRLIYYSQIVNDFQKGDIAEGYSVSREKKESFPLTVTSAQKNPTAFYLCATSKVGSYSNQPQHFGDGTRLSIL.

The chain combines TRBV3-1 (or the pseudogene TRBV3-2) with TRBJ1-1; D is perhaps TRBD1 (6 bases). This CDR3 region has 13 residues. Germline CDR1 and CDR2: LGHDT and YNNKEL (reference sequence). Trimming left V 3 bases short and J 6 bases short, with 11 bases between. The CDR3: CASSHSDRSEAFF. The CDR3 bases are TGTGCCAGCAGCCACAGCGACAGGTCTGAAGCTTTCTTT.

The chain combines TRBV7-8 with TRBJ2-7, with 8 bases matching TRBD2. The CDR3 runs to 14 residues. Germline loops: CDR1 SGHVS, CDR2 FQNEAQ. After removal of 7 bases from V and 4 bases from J, the junction contained 9 bases not matched to a gene. CDR3 region: CASTGGSLQYEQYF. The CDR3, as DNA: TGTGCCAGCACGGGGGGGTCCCTCCAGTACGAGCAGTACTTC.

Of note for this clone: This sample also contains other DNA sequences that code for the same CDR3. This chain uses TRBV5-4 with TRBJ2-1; D not resolved. The CDR3 runs 13 residues. V lost 1 base, J lost 0 bases, and 2 bases lay in between. The V gene's germline CDR1 is SGHNT and CDR2 YYREEE (reference sequence). Here the CDR3 DNA reads TGTGCCAGCAGCTTGAACTCCTACAATGAGCAGTTCTTC. This sequence encodes CASSLNSYNEQFF.

V is TRBV25-1 and J is TRBJ1-4; D perhaps matches TRBD1 (5 bases). This CDR3 is built from 16 residues. Germline CDR1 is MGHDK and CDR2 is SYGVNS. Trimming removed 3 bases at V and 3 bases at J, with 14 bases between. The CDR3 nucleotides read TGTGCCAGCAGTGATGGGGCAGATGGAGCTAATGAAAAACTGTTTTTT. This sequence encodes CASSDGADGANEKLFF.

The table lists this clone with a few counts. The rearrangement joins TRBV14 to TRBJ1-1; D is undetermined. The V end was cut by 0 bases, the J end by 2 bases, with 10 bases between. Germline CDR1 reads SGHDN; CDR2 reads FVKESK. CDR3 size: 15 residues. The CDR3 DNA reads TGTGCCAGCAGCCAAGATCCGGCGACAAACACTGAAGCTTTCTTT. This codes for CASSQDPATNTEAFF.

The genes are TRBV20-1 and TRBJ2-7, with no clear D. The CDR3 extends over 13 amino acids. CDR1 is DFQATT, CDR2 SNEGSKA, per germline (reference sequence). The germline V and J ends were trimmed by 3 bases and 3 bases, with 12 bases remaining between them. For the CDR3, the DNA is TGCAGTGCTAGTCCGGAGACCCACTACGAGCAGTACTTC. Translating it yields CSASPETHYEQYF.

This chain links TRBV5-1 with TRBJ1-2; TRBD1 is a possible D gene (6 bases). CDR3 length equals 13 residues. Germline V gives CDR1 SGHRS, CDR2 YFSETQ. Trimming left V 1 base short and J 8 bases short, with 12 bases between. The CDR3 loop is CASSLYGGQGYTF. In DNA, the CDR3 is TGCGCCAGCAGCTTGTATGGGGGGCAAGGCTACACCTTC.

A few counts support this clone. This chain connects TRBV3-1 (or the pseudogene TRBV3-2) to TRBJ1-1, with 8 bases that match TRBD1. Germline values: CDR1 LGHDT, CDR2 YNNKEL (reference sequence). J was trimmed by 3 bases and V by 2 bases; bases with no gene match: 8. CDR3 size: 16 residues. CDR3 sequence (DNA): TGTGCCAGCAGCCAAAACAGGGGGTTAAGTCACACTGAAGCTTTCTTT. Translation gives CASSQNRGLSHTEAFF.

J is TRBJ2-2 and V is TRBV7-2; possibly TRBD2 for D (6 bases). CDR3 length: 15 residues. V dropped 1 base and J dropped 6 bases, with 12 bases sitting between them. Germline lookup yields CDR1 SGHTA and CDR2 FQGNSA. CDR3 bases: TGTGCCAGCAGCTTAGGTCCCGGAGGGGCCGGGGAGCTGTTTTTT. Protein: CASSLGPGGAGELFF.